This T cell receptor (beta chain) derives from a study of OX40 agonist ivuxolimab in advanced cancers. Across the whole study: Participants averaged 60 years of age (range about 23 to 80) and were approximately 81% male.

Repertoires were generated with immunoSEQ multiplex PCR, while TCRdb's copy carries only in-frame clones and drops some. Among tens of thousands of clones, 75% to 95% were seen once, and the ten largest hold more than 20%. V lost 0 bases, J lost 5 bases, and 12 bases lay in between. This CDR3 region has 15 residues. Per the germline V gene, CDR1 is SGHAT and CDR2 is FQNNGV. Sequenced here: CD4+ or CD8+ T cells sorted from blood, sampled in a trial of the OX40 agonist ivuxolimab. The sequence was obtained from an adult with an advanced solid tumor such as melanoma, head and neck, liver or kidney cancer. J is TRBJ2-3 and V is TRBV11-2; D remains unclear. In DNA form, the CDR3 reads TGTGCCAGCAGCTTAGAGTTGGCCGGATTAGATACGCAGTATTTT. Translated, it gives CASSLELAGLDTQYF.